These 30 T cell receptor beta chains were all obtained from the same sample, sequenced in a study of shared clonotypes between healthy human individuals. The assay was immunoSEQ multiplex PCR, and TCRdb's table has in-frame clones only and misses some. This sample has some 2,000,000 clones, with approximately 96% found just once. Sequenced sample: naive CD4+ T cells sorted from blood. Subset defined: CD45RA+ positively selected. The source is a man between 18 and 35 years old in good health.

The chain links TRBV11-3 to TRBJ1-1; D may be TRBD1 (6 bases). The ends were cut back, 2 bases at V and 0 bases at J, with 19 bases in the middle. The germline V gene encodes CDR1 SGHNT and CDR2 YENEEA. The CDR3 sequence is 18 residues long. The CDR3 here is CASSLRGEDSRMNTEAFF. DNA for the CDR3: TGTGCCAGCAGCTTACGTGGTGAGGACAGCAGAATGAACACTGAAGCTTTCTTT.

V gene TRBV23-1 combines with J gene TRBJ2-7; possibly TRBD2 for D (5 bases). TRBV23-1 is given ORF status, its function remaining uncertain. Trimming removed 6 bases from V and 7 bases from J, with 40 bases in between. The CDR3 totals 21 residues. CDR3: CASRPIHVDYKGEEGIGEQYF. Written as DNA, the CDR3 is TGCGCCAGCAGACCCATACATGTTGACTATAAAGGTGAGGAAGGGATTGGAGAGCAGTACTTC.

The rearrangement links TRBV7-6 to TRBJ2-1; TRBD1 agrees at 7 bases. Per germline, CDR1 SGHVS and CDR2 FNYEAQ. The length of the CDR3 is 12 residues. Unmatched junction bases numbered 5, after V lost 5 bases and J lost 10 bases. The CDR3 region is CASSEVTGEQFF. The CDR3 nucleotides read TGTGCCAGCAGCGAAGTGACAGGGGAGCAGTTCTTC.

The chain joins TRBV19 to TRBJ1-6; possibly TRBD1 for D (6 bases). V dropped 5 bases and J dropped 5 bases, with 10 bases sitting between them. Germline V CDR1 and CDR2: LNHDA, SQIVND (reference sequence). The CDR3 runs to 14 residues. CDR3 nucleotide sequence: TGTGCCAGTAGTCTCGGGACAAATAATTCACCCCTCCACTTT. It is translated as CASSLGTNNSPLHF. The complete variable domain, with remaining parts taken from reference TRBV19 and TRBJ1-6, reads DGGITQSPKYLFRKEGQNVTLSCEQNLNHDAMYWYRQDPGQGLRLIYYSQIVNDFQKGDIAEGYSVSREKKESFPLTVTSAQKNPTAFYLCASSLGTNNSPLHFGNGTRLTVT.

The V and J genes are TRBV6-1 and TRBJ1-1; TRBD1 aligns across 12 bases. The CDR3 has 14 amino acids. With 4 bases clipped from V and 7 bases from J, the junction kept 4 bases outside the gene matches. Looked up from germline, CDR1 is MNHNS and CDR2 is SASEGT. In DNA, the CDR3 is TGTGCCAGCAGTGGGGGACAGGGGGCAGGTGAAGCTTTCTTT. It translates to CASSGGQGAGEAFF.

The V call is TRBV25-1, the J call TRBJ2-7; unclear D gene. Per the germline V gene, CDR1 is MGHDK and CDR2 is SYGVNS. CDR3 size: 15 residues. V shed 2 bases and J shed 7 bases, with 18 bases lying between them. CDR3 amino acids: CASSEHDTLVAEQYF. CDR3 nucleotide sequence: TGTGCCAGCAGTGAACATGACACGCTAGTCGCTGAGCAGTACTTC.

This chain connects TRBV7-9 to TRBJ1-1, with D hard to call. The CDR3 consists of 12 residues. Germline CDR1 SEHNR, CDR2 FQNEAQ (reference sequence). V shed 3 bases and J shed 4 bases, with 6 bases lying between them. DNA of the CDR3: TGTGCCAGCAGCTTCTTGACCACTGAAGCTTTCTTT. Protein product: CASSFLTTEAFF.

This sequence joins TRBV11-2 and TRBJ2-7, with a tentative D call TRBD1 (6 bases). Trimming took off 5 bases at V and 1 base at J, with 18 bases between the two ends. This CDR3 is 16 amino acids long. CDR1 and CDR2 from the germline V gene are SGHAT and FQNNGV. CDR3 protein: CASSQGQDRRSYEQYF. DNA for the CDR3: TGTGCCAGCAGCCAGGGGCAGGATCGGCGATCCTACGAGCAGTACTTC. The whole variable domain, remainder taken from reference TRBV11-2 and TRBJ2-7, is EAGVAQSPRYKIIEKRQSVAFWCNPISGHATLYWYQQILGQGPKLLIQFQNNGVVDDSQLPKDRFSAERLKGVDSTLKIQPAKLEDSAVYLCASSQGQDRRSYEQYFGPGTRLTVT.

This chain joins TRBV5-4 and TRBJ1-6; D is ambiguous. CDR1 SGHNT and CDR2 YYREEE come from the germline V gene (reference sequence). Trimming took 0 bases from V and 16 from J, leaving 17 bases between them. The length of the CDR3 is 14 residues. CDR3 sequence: CASSLEGRPLALHF. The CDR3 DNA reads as TGTGCCAGCAGCTTGGAAGGAAGGCCACTAGCGCTCCACTTT.

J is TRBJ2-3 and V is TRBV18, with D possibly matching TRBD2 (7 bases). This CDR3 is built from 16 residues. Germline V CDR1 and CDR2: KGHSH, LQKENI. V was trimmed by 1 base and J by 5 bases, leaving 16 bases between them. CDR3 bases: TGTGCCAGCTCACCACTGAGTGGGGGGGCCTTAGATACGCAGTATTTT. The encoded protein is CASSPLSGGALDTQYF.

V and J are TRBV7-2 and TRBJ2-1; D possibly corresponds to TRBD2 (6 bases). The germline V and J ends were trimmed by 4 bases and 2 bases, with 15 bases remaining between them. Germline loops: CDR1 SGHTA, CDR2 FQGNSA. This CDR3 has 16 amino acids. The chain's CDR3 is CASSSQGLVPYNEQFF. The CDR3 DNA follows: TGTGCCAGCAGCTCGCAGGGACTCGTGCCCTACAATGAGCAGTTCTTC.

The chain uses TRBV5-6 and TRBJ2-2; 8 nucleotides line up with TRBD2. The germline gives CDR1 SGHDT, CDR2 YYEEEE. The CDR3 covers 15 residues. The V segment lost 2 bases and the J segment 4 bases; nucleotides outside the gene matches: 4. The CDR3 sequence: CASSFRTSSTGELFF. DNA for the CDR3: TGTGCCAGCAGCTTCCGGACTAGCAGCACCGGGGAGCTGTTTTTT.

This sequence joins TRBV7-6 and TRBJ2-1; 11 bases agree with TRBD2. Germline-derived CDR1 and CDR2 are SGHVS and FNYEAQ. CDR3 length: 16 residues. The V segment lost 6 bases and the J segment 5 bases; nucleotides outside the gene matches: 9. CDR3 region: CASSSVAGGVHNEQFF. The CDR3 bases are TGTGCCAGCAGTTCTGTAGCGGGAGGGGTCCACAATGAGCAGTTCTTC.

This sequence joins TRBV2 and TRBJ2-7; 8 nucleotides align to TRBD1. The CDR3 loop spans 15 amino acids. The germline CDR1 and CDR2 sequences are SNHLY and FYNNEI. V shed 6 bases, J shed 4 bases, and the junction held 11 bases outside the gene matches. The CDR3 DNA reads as TGTGCCAGCAGCATTCTCCGGCAGGGGGCTTACGAGCAGTACTTC. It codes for CASSILRQGAYEQYF.

The CDR3 DNA reads as TGTGCCAGCAGAGAGTTTAGCGGGGGACAAGAGACCCAGTACTTC. This translates into CASREFSGGQETQYF. The genes are TRBV2 and TRBJ2-5; 9 nucleotides match TRBD2. V lost 6 bases and J lost 2; bases outside the gene matches: 7. The CDR3 consists of 15 residues. Germline-derived CDR1 and CDR2 are SNHLY and FYNNEI. The full variable domain, with the rest looked up from reference TRBV2 and TRBJ2-5, is EPEVTQTPSHQVTQMGQEVILRCVPISNHLYFYWYRQILGQKVEFLVSFYNNEISEKSEIFDDQFSVERPDGSNFTLKIRSTKLEDSAMYFCASREFSGGQETQYFGPGTRLLVL.

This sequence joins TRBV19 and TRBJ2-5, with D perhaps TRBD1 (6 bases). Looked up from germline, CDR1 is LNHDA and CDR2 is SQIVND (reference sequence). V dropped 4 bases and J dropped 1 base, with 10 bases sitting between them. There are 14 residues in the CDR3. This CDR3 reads CASSTRQVQETQYF. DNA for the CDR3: TGTGCCAGTAGTACCCGACAGGTCCAAGAGACCCAGTACTTC.

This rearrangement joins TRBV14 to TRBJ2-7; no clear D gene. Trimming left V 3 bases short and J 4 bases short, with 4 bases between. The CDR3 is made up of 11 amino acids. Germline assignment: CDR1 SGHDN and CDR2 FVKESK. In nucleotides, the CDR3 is TGTGCCAGCAGCCACCATTACGAGCAGTACTTC. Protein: CASSHHYEQYF.

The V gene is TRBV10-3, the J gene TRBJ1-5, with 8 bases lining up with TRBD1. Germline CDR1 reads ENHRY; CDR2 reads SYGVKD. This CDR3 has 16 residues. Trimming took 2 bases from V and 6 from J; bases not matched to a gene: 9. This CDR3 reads CAISEGRQGITQPQHF. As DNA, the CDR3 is TGTGCCATCAGTGAGGGGAGACAGGGGATCACTCAGCCCCAGCATTTT.

The CDR3 loop is CSAREEEKLFF. The DNA of the CDR3 is TGCAGTGCTAGAGAGGAAGAAAAACTGTTTTTT. V is TRBV20-1 and J is TRBJ1-4, with unresolved D. There are 11 residues in the CDR3. CDR1 is DFQATT, CDR2 SNEGSKA, per germline (reference sequence). Trimming stripped 0 bases from V and 8 bases from J, with 4 bases between.

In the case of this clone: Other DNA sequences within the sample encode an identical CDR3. The CDR3 protein is CASRDYNEQFF. CDR3 DNA: TGTGCCAGCAGGGACTACAATGAGCAGTTCTTC. The chain employs TRBV6-5 and TRBJ2-1; D is unclear. This CDR3 spans 11 amino acids. The germline V and J ends were trimmed by 6 bases and 3 bases, with 3 bases remaining between them. Germline CDR1 is MNHEY and CDR2 is SVGAGI.

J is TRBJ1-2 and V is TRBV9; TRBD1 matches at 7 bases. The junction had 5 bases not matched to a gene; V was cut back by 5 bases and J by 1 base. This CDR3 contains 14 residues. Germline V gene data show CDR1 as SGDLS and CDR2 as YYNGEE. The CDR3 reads CASRSTGLNYGYTF. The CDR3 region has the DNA TGTGCCAGCAGGTCGACAGGGCTTAACTATGGCTACACCTTC.

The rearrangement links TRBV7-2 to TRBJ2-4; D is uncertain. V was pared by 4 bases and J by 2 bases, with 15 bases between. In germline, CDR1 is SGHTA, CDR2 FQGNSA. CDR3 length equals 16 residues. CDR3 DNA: TGTGCCAGCAGCTCTGATGCCTTGAGTTCCAAAAACATTCAGTACTTC. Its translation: CASSSDALSSKNIQYF.

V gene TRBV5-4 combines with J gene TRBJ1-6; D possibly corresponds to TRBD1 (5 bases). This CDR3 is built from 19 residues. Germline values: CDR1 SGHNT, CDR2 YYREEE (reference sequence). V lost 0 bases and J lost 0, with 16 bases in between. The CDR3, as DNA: TGTGCCAGCAGCTTGGTCTGGGGGTCCCAGAGCTCCTATAATTCACCCCTCCACTTT. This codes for CASSLVWGSQSSYNSPLHF.

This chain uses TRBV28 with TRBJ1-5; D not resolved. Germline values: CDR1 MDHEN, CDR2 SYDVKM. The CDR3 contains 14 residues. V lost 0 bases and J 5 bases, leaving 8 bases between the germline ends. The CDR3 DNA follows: TGTGCCAGCAGTTTATGGTCGTTAGATCAGCCCCAGCATTTT. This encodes CASSLWSLDQPQHF.

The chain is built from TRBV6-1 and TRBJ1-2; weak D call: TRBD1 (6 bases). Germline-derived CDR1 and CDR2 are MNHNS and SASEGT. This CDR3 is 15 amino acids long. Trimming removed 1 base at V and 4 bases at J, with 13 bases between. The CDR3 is CASSEGAGAGYGYTF. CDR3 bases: TGTGCCAGCAGTGAAGGGGCAGGGGCAGGCTATGGCTACACCTTC.

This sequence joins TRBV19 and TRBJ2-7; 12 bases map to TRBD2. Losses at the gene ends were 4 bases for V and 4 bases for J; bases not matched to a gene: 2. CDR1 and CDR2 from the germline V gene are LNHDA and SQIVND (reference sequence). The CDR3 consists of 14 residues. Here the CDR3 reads CASSTTSGGYEQYF. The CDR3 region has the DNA TGTGCCAGTAGTACTACTAGCGGGGGGTACGAGCAGTACTTC.

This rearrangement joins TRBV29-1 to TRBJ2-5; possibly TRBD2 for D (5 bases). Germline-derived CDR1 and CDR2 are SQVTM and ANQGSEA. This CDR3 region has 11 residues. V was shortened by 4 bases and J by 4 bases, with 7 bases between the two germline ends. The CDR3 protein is CSVGEGETQYF. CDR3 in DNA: TGCAGCGTTGGTGAGGGAGAGACCCAGTACTTC.

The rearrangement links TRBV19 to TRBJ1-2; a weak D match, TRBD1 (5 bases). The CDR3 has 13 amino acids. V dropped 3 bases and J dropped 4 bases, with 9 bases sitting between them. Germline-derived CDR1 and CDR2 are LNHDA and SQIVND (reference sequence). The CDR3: CASSISDSYGYTF. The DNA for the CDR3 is TGTGCCAGTAGTATCTCCGACAGCTATGGCTACACCTTC.

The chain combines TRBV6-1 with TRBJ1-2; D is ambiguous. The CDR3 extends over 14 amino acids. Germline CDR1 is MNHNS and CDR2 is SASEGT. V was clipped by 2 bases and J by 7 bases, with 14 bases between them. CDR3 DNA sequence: TGTGCCAGCAGTGAAAACGTAGGGCTCAGTGGCTACACCTTC. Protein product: CASSENVGLSGYTF.

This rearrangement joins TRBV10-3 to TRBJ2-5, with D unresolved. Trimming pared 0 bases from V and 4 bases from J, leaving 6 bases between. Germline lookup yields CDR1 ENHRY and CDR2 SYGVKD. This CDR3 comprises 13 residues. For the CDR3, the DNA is TGTGCCATCAGTGAGTCTTTCTCAGAGACCCAGTACTTC. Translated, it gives CAISESFSETQYF.